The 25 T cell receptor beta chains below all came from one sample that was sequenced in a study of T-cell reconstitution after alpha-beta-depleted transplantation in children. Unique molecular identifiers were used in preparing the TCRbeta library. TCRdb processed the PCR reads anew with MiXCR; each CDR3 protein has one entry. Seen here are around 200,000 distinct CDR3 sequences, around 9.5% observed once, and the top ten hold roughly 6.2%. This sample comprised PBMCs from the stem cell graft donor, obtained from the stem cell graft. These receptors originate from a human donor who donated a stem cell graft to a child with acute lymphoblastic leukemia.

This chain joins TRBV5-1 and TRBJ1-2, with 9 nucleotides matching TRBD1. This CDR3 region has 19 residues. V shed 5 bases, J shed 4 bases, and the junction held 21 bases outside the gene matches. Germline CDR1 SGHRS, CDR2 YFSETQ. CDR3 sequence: CASRIETGGLLSLIYGYTF. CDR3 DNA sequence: TGCGCCAGCAGAATCGAAACAGGGGGCTTGCTGTCCCTAATCTATGGCTACACCTTC.

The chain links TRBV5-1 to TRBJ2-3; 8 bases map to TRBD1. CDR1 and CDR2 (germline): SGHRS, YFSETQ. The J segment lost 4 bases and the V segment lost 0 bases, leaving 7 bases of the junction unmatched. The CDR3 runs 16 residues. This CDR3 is CASSLGRTGLADTQYF. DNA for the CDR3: TGCGCCAGCAGCTTGGGACGGACAGGGCTAGCAGATACGCAGTATTTT.

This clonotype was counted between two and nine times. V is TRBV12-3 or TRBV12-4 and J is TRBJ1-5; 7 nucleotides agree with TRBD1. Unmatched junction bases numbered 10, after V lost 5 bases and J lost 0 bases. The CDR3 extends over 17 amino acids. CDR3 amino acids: CASSQTRDSYSNQPQHF. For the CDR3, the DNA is TGTGCCAGCAGTCAAACCCGGGACAGTTATAGCAATCAGCCCCAGCATTTT.

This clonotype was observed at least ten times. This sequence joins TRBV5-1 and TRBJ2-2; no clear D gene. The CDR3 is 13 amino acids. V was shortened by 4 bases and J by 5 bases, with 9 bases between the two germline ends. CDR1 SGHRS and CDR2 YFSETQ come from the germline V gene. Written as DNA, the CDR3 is TGCGCCAGCAGCCCGGCTATTACCGGGGAGCTGTTTTTT. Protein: CASSPAITGELFF.

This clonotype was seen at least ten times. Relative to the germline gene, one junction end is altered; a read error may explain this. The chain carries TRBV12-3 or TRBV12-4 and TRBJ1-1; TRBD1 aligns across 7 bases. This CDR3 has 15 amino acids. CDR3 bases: TGTGCCAGCAGTCTAGCGACAGGGATGAACACTGAAGCTTTCTTT. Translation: CASSLATGMNTEAFF.

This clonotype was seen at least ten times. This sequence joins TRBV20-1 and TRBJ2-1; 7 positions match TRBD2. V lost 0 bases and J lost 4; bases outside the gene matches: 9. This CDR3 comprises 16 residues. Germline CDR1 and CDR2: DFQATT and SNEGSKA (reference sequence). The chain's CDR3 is CSARDDMGGIYNEQFF. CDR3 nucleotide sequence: TGCAGTGCTAGAGATGACATGGGGGGGATATACAATGAGCAGTTCTTC.

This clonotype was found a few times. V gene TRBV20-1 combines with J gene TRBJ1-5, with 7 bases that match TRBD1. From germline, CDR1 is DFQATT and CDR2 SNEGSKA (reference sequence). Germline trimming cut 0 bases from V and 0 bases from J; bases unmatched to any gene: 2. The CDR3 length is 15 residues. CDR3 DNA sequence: TGCAGTGCTAGAGAGGGACAGTATAGCAATCAGCCCCAGCATTTT. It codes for CSAREGQYSNQPQHF.

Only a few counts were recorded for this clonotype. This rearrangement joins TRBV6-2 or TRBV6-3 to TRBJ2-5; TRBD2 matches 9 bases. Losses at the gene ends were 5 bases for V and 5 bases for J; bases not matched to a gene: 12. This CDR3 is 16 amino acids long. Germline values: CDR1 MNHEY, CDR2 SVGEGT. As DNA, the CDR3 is TGTGCCAGCAGTACCGAAGCGGGGGGTTTTGGGGAGACCCAGTACTTC. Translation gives CASSTEAGGFGETQYF.

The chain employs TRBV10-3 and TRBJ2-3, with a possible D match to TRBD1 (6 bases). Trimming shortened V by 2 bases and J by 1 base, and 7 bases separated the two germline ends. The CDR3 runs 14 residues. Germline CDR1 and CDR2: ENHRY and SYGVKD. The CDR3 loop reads CAISENRGTDTQYF. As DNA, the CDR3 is TGTGCCATCAGTGAGAACAGGGGCACAGATACGCAGTATTTT.

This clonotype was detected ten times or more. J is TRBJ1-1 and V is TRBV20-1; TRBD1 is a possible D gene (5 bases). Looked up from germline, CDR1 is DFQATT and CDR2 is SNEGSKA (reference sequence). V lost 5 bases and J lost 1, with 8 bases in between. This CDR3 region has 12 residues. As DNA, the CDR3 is TGCAGTGCTCCTACAGGGAACACTGAAGCTTTCTTT. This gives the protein CSAPTGNTEAFF.

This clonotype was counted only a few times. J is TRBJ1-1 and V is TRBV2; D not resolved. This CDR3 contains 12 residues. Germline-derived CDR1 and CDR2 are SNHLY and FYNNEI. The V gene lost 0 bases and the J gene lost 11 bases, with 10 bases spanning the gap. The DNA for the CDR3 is TGTGCCAGCAGTGAAGCCTCACTCGGGGCTTTCTTT. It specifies CASSEASLGAFF.

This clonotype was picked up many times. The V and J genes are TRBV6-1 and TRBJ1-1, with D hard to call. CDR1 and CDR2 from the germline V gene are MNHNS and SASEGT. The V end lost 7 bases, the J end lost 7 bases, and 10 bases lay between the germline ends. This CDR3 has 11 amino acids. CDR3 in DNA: TGTGCCAGCAACTTAAACCATGAAGCTTTCTTT. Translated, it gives CASNLNHEAFF.

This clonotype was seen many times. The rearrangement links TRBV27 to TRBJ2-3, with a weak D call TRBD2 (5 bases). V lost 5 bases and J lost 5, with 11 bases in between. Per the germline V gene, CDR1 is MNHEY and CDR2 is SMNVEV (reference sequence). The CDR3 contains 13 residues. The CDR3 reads CASSPGLGDTQYF. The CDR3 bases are TGTGCCAGCAGTCCCGGACTGGGAGATACGCAGTATTTT.

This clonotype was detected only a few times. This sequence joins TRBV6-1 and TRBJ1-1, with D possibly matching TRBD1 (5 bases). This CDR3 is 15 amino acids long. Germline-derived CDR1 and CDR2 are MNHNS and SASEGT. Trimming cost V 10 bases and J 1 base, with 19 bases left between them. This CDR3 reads CATSLRDGGNTEAFF. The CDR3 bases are TGTGCCACCTCCTTAAGGGACGGAGGGAACACTGAAGCTTTCTTT.

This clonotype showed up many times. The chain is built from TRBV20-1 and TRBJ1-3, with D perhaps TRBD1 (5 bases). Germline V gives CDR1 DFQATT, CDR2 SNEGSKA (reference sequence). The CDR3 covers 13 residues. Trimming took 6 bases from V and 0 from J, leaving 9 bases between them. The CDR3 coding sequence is TGCAGTGCCGTAGGGGACTCTGGAAACACCATATATTTT. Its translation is CSAVGDSGNTIYF.

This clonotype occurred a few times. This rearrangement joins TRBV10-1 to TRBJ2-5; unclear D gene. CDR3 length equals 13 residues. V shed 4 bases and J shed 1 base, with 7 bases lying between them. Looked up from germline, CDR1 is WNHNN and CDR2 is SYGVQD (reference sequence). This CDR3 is CASSGGIQETQYF. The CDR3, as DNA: TGCGCCAGCAGTGGGGGAATCCAAGAGACCCAGTACTTC.

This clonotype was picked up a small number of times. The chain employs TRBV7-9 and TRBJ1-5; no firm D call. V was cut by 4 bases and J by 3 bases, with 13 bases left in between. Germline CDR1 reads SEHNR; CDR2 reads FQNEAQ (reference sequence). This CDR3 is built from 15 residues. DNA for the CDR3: TGTGCCAGCAGCTCTGAAAGGGAGTTCAATCAGCCCCAGCATTTT. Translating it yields CASSSEREFNQPQHF. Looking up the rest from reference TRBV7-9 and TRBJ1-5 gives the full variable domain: DTGVSQNPRHKITKRGQNVTFRCDPISEHNRLYWYRQTLGQGPEFLTYFQNEAQLEKSRLLSDRFSAERPKGSFSTLEIQRTEQGDSAMYLCASSSEREFNQPQHFGDGTRLSIL.

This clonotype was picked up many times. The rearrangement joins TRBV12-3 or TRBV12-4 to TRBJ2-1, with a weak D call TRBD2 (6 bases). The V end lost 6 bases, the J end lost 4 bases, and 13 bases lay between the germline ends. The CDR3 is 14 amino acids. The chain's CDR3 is CASSRRRDYNEQFF. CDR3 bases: TGTGCCAGCAGCCGCCGGCGGGATTACAATGAGCAGTTCTTC.

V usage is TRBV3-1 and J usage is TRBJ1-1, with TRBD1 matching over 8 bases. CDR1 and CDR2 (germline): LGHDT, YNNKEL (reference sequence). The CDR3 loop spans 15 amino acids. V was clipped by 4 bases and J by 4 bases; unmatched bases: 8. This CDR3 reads CASSLGQGLSTEAFF. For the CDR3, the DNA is TGTGCCAGCAGCCTCGGACAGGGCTTGAGCACTGAAGCTTTCTTT.

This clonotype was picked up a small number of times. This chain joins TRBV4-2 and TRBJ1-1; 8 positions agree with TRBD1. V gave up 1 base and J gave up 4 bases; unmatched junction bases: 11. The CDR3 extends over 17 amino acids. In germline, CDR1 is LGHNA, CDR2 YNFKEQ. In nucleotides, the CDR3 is TGTGCCAGCAGCCAAGCACAGGGGGAGGGGTGGTTCACTGAAGCTTTCTTT. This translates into CASSQAQGEGWFTEAFF.

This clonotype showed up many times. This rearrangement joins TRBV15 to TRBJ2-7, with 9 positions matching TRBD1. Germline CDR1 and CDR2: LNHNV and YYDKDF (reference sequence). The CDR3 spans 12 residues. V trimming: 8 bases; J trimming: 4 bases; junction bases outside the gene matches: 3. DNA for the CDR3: TGTGCCACCGGGACAGGGTCTTACGAGCAGTACTTC. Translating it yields CATGTGSYEQYF.

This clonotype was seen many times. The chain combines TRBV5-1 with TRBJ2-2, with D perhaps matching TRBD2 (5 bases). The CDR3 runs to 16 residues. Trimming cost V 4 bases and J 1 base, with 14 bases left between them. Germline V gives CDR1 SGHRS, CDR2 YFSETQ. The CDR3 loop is CASSHRGRGNTGELFF. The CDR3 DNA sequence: TGCGCCAGCAGCCATCGAGGACGGGGGAACACCGGGGAGCTGTTTTTT.

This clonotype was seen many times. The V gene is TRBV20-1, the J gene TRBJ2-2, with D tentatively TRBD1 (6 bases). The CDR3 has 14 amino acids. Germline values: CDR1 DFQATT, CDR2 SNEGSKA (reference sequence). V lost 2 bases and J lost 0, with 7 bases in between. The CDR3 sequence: CSARQGTNTGELFF. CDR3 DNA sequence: TGCAGTGCTAGACAGGGGACGAACACCGGGGAGCTGTTTTTT.

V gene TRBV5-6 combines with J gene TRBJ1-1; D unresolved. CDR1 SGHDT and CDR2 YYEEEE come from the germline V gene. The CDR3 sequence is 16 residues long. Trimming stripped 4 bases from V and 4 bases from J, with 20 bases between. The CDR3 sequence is CASSLNSISSVTEAFF. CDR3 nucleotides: TGTGCCAGCAGCCTAAACAGCATCTCGTCGGTCACTGAAGCTTTCTTT.

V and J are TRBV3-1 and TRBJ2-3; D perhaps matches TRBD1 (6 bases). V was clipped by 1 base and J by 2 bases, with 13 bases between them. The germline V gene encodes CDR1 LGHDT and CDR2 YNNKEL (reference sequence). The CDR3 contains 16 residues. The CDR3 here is CASSQVAGQITDTQYF. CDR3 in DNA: TGTGCCAGCAGCCAAGTTGCCGGACAGATCACAGATACGCAGTATTTT.